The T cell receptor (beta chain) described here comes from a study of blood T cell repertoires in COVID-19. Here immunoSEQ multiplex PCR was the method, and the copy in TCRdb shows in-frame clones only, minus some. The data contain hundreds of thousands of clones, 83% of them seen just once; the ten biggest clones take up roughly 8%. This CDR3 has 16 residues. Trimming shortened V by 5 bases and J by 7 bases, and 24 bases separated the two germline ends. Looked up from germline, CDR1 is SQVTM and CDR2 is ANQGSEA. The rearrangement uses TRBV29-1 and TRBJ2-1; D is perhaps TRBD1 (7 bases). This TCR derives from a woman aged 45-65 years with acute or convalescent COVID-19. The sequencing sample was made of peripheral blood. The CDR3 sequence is CSVSGGPGQPFNEQFF. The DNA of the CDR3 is TGCAGCGTTTCAGGAGGGCCGGGACAGCCCTTTAATGAGCAGTTCTTC.